These T cell receptor beta chains were read from a single sample in a study of cytotoxic CD8 clonotypes in ibrutinib-treated CLL. Clones were sequenced by immunoSEQ multiplex PCR, and TCRdb holds only the in-frame ones, with some missing. The top ten clones hold roughly 15% of a sample with 60,000 or so clones, less than 60% of them seen once. The source was PBMCs, collected after 12 months of ibrutinib treatment. Every receptor here comes from a human donor with chronic lymphocytic leukemia. CDR3s leave out the opening cysteine and the closing phenylalanine or tryptophan. Size tells how often a clone was seen (once, few, many) or the class of an expanded clone, and some rows leave it out.

ASSYPGLFPTEAF	many	TRBV6-5	TRBJ1-1
ASSLASGGYEQY	-	TRBV25-1	TRBJ2-7
ASSETASAH	few	TRBV2	TRBJ2-5
ASSPAGLAGGLQF	once	TRBV5-4	TRBJ2-1
ASSPTGYGYT	few	TRBV27	TRBJ1-2
ASSLWSLAGGHREQF	-	TRBV7-8	TRBJ2-1
ASSYARPNEQF	few	TRBV6-5	TRBJ2-1
ASSPGAYGTGELF	once	TRBV27	TRBJ2-2
ASSVTSGLTDTQY	-	TRBV9	TRBJ2-3
ASSFRFGTGLNEQF	-	TRBV9	TRBJ2-1
ASSSGQGWTGELF	-	TRBV14	TRBJ2-2
AISENQRGSTDTQY	-	TRBV10-3	TRBJ2-3
ASSFNPLAGEYNEQF	once	TRBV18	TRBJ2-1
ASTETWGGNEQF	once	TRBV6-1	TRBJ2-1